A selection of T cell receptor beta chains follows, all from one sample in a study of blood T cell repertoires in COVID-19. Repertoires were generated with immunoSEQ multiplex PCR, while TCRdb's copy carries only in-frame clones and drops some. The table lists some 110,000 clones, approximately 80% of them singletons, with 0.7% to 1% in the top ten. The sequenced material came from peripheral blood. Receptors originate from a woman between 65 and 79 years old with acute or convalescent COVID-19. CDR3s include the opening cysteine and the closing phenylalanine or tryptophan. The order of the fields is V gene, CDR3 length, D gene, clone size, J gene, CDR3 protein, CDR3 DNA. D genes are given only for firm matches. Not every row has a clone size; where given, it reads once, few, many or a size class.

>TRBV7-8|18|TRBD1|few|TRBJ1-5
CASSPGQGIKNSNQPQHF
TGTGCCAGCAGCCCGGGACAGGGGATAAAGAATAGCAATCAGCCCCAGCATTTT
>TRBV7-9|17|TRBD2|.|TRBJ2-3
CASSYGLAGGITDTQYF
TGTGCCAGCAGTTACGGACTAGCGGGGGGCATAACAGATACGCAGTATTTT
>TRBV4-1|15|TRBD1|.|TRBJ1-1
CASSETDDRDTEAFF
TGCGCCAGCAGCGAGACAGATGACAGGGACACTGAAGCTTTCTTT
>TRBV4-1|19|.|.|TRBJ2-2
CASSLKNGLQGPRTGELFF
TGCGCCAGCAGCCTAAAGAATGGGCTGCAGGGCCCACGCACCGGGGAGCTGTTTTTT
>TRBV9|15|.|.|TRBJ2-7
CASSPGGDVRSEQYF
TGTGCCAGCAGCCCCGGAGGGGACGTGAGGAGCGAGCAGTACTTC
>TRBV5-1|15|.|.|TRBJ2-7
CASSFEAELPREQYF
TGCGCCAGCAGCTTCGAAGCGGAACTCCCTCGCGAGCAGTACTTC
>TRBV7-7|15|.|few|TRBJ2-5
CASSLGGTQGETQYF
TGTGCCAGCAGCTTAGGCGGGACCCAGGGAGAGACCCAGTACTTC
>TRBV6-5|13|.|.|TRBJ2-7
CASRRDSSYEQYF
TGTGCCAGCAGAAGAGACAGTTCCTACGAGCAGTACTTC
>TRBV6-5|15|.|.|TRBJ2-2
CASRLDRRNTGELFF
TGTGCCAGCAGGCTCGACAGGCGGAACACCGGGGAGCTGTTTTTT
>TRBV2|13|TRBD1|.|TRBJ2-5
CASRGQEKETQYF
TGTGCCAGCAGAGGACAGGAAAAAGAGACCCAGTACTTC
>TRBV3-1/TRBV3-2|12|.|.|TRBJ1-6
CASSQTFSGLHF
TGTGCCAGCAGCCAAACATTTTCGGGCCTCCACTTT
>TRBV5-1|13|.|.|TRBJ1-2
CASSLAQGDGYTF
TGCGCCAGCAGCTTGGCTCAGGGCGATGGCTACACCTTC
>TRBV11-3|13|TRBD1|.|TRBJ1-1
CASSSPRDSEAFF
TGTGCCAGCAGCTCCCCCAGGGACAGTGAAGCTTTCTTT
>TRBV9|16|TRBD2|.|TRBJ2-3
CASSPFGTGGADTQYF
TGTGCCAGCAGCCCCTTCGGGACCGGGGGGGCAGATACGCAGTATTTT
>TRBV6-2/TRBV6-3|14|.|once|TRBJ1-1
CASSYLDKNTEAFF
TGTGCCAGCAGTTACCTGGACAAGAACACTGAAGCTTTCTTT
>TRBV19|17|.|.|TRBJ1-6
CASSGQISLLNNSPLHF
TGTGCCAGTAGTGGACAGATATCCCTACTAAATAATTCACCCCTCCACTTT
>TRBV7-3|14|TRBD1|.|TRBJ1-6
CASSADRGNSPLHF
TGTGCCAGCAGCGCGGACAGGGGCAATTCACCCCTCCACTTT
>TRBV5-1|12|.|once|TRBJ2-1
CASSLPGNEQFF
TGCGCCAGCAGCCTGCCCGGCAATGAGCAGTTCTTC
>TRBV5-1|16|TRBD1|.|TRBJ1-1
CASSFGTGVMNTEAFF
TGCGCCAGCAGCTTCGGGACAGGGGTTATGAACACTGAAGCTTTCTTT
>TRBV7-3|18|.|.|TRBJ2-3
CASSFRGGRDPRVDTQYF
TGTGCCAGCAGCTTTAGGGGAGGCCGGGACCCCCGGGTAGATACGCAGTATTTT
>TRBV5-1|15|.|.|TRBJ1-1
CASSAMTGGNTEAFF
TGCGCCAGCAGCGCTATGACAGGTGGGAACACTGAAGCTTTCTTT
>TRBV7-2|14|.|few|TRBJ2-1
CASRRGGSGNEQFF
TGTGCCAGCAGACGTGGGGGAAGCGGGAATGAGCAGTTCTTC
>TRBV6-4|13|TRBD1|.|TRBJ1-6
CASSATGGSPLHF
TGTGCCAGCAGTGCTACAGGGGGATCACCCCTCCACTTT
>TRBV3-1/TRBV3-2|16|TRBD2|.|TRBJ2-1
CASSQATSGLYNEQFF
TGTGCCAGCAGCCAAGCTACTAGCGGTTTATACAATGAGCAGTTCTTC
>TRBV7-8|14|TRBD1|.|TRBJ1-2
CASSRGTGTNGYTF
TGTGCCAGCAGCCGGGGGACAGGAACGAATGGCTACACCTTC
>TRBV7-9|14|.|.|TRBJ2-7
CASSFSGLAYEQYF
TGTGCCAGCAGCTTCTCGGGACTTGCCTACGAGCAGTACTTC
>TRBV30|16|TRBD2|.|TRBJ2-5
CAWTPPLAGGEETQYF
TGTGCCTGGACCCCCCCACTAGCGGGAGGGGAAGAGACCCAGTACTTC
>TRBV7-9|13|.|.|TRBJ1-1
CASSKGQNTEAFF
TGTGCCAGCAGCAAAGGACAGAACACTGAAGCTTTCTTT
>TRBV4-2|16|.|few|TRBJ2-2
CASSQGTGTYTGELFF
TGTGCCAGCAGCCAAGGAACCGGGACTTACACCGGGGAGCTGTTTTTT
>TRBV25-1|18|TRBD2|.|TRBJ2-5
CASSDSLGTSGGQETQYF
TGTGCCAGCAGTGATTCTCTCGGGACTAGCGGGGGACAAGAGACCCAGTACTTC
>TRBV2|16|TRBD1|few|TRBJ1-2
CASSETWAGGVDGYTF
TGTGCCAGCAGTGAAACTTGGGCAGGGGGTGTGGATGGCTACACCTTC
>TRBV6-5|14|.|.|TRBJ2-7
CASSPPTGSPEQYF
TGTGCCAGCAGTCCTCCGACAGGTTCTCCCGAGCAGTACTTC
>TRBV5-1|15|TRBD1|.|TRBJ1-1
CASSATGQGDTEAFF
TGCGCCAGCAGCGCTACGGGACAGGGGGACACTGAAGCTTTCTTT
>TRBV5-1|15|.|.|TRBJ2-3
CASSPDTGRDGTQYF
TGCGCCAGCAGCCCGGACACAGGGAGGGACGGTACGCAGTATTTT
>TRBV4-1|15|.|.|TRBJ2-3
CASSQDPRGVDTQYF
TGCGCCAGCAGCCAAGATCCCAGGGGGGTAGATACGCAGTATTTT
>TRBV5-1|19|.|.|TRBJ2-7
CASSPYRAGALSLSYEQYF
TGCGCCAGCAGCCCATACAGGGCTGGCGCACTGAGCCTCTCCTACGAGCAGTACTTC
>TRBV18|14|.|.|TRBJ2-3
CASSPGLATDTQYF
TGTGCCAGCTCACCCGGGTTGGCCACAGATACGCAGTATTTT
>TRBV19|14|.|.|TRBJ2-2
CASKEGSGTGELFF
TGTGCCAGTAAGGAGGGGTCGGGCACCGGGGAGCTGTTTTTT
>TRBV11-1|14|TRBD1|.|TRBJ1-1
CASRADRANTEAFF
TGTGCCAGCAGGGCGGACAGGGCAAACACTGAAGCTTTCTTT
>TRBV5-1|15|.|.|TRBJ2-2
CASSLVPGGTGELFF
TGCGCCAGCAGCTTAGTTCCCGGAGGCACCGGGGAGCTGTTTTTT
>TRBV19|16|.|.|TRBJ1-5
CASSMSRAVGNQPQHF
TGTGCCAGTAGTATGAGCAGGGCGGTGGGCAATCAGCCCCAGCATTTT
>TRBV30|15|.|.|TRBJ1-2
CAWSVHGTSNYGYTF
TGTGCCTGGAGTGTACATGGGACTTCTAACTATGGCTACACCTTC
>TRBV10-3|13|TRBD1|.|TRBJ1-1
CAVDRGRGTEAFF
TGTGCCGTCGACAGGGGGCGGGGCACTGAAGCTTTCTTT
>TRBV27|16|TRBD1|.|TRBJ2-6
CASSFLGQAGANVLTF
TGTGCCAGCAGTTTCCTGGGACAGGCTGGGGCCAACGTCCTGACTTTC
>TRBV19|15|TRBD1|.|TRBJ2-1
CASSTFGTGVNEQFF
TGTGCCAGTAGTACCTTTGGGACAGGGGTCAATGAGCAGTTCTTC
>TRBV15|14|.|many|TRBJ2-7
CATSRDAGTYEQYF
TGTGCCACCAGCAGAGATGCGGGAACCTACGAGCAGTACTTC
>TRBV6-1|16|TRBD1|.|TRBJ1-1
CASSELDRALNTEAFF
TGTGCCAGCAGTGAACTTGACAGGGCCCTGAACACTGAAGCTTTCTTT
>TRBV5-1|15|TRBD1|few|TRBJ1-5
CASSPGTGGHQPQHF
TGCGCCAGCAGCCCCGGGACAGGGGGGCACCAGCCCCAGCATTTT
>TRBV18|15|TRBD1|.|TRBJ2-5
CASSSRQGAGETQYF
TGTGCCAGCTCATCAAGACAGGGGGCAGGAGAGACCCAGTACTTC
>TRBV5-1|14|TRBD1|.|TRBJ2-7
CASSLADRGREQYF
TGCGCCAGCAGCTTGGCGGACAGGGGGCGCGAGCAGTACTTC
>TRBV5-4|13|.|.|TRBJ2-7
CASSFPGSNEQYF
TGTGCCAGCAGCTTTCCGGGGTCCAACGAGCAGTACTTC
>TRBV3-1/TRBV3-2|16|TRBD2|.|TRBJ2-5
CASSQGDSGGQETQYF
TGTGCCAGCAGCCAAGGCGATAGCGGGGGCCAAGAGACCCAGTACTTC
>TRBV7-2|13|.|.|TRBJ2-7
CASSLVSGDEQYF
TGTGCCAGCAGCTTAGTGTCAGGCGACGAGCAGTACTTC